This T cell receptor (beta chain) was sequenced during a study of T cells in Graves' hyperthyroidism and ophthalmopathy. General study findings and limits: Model-based prediction identified ophthalmopathy a median about 6 months prior to its onset.

This clonotype was observed at least ten times. Its specificity is unknown. The CDR3 totals 13 residues. The germline V gene encodes CDR1 LGHNA and CDR2 YSLEER. Trimming took off 0 bases at V and 7 bases at J, with 6 bases between the two ends. TCR beta CDR3 regions were amplified from RNA transcripts. Initially, a first-round RT-PCR of the TCR CDR3 employed the HTBI primer set. TCRdb re-called the multiplex PCR reads through MiXCR, storing one row per CDR3 protein. The table shows approximately 500,000 distinct CDR3 sequences, with around 46% occurring only once. Sample: peripheral blood or thyroid tissue (not recorded which). J is TRBJ2-2 and V is TRBV4-3; D remains unclear. The sequence was collected from a woman under 30 with Graves' hyperthyroidism. The CDR3 DNA is TGCGCCAGCAGCCAAGACCGAGGCGGGGAGCTGTTTTTT. Residues: CASSQDRGGELFF.